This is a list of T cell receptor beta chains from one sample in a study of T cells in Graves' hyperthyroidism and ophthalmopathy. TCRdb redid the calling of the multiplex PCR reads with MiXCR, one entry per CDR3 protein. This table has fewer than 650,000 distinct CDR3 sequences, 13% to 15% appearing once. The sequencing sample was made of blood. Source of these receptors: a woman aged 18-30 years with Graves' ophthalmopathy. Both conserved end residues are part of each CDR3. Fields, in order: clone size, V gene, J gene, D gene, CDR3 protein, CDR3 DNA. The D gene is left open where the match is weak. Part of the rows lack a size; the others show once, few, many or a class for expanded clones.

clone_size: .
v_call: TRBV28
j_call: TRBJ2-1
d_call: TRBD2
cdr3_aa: CASSFGTSGAYNEQFF
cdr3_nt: TGTGCCAGCAGTTTCGGGACTAGCGGAGCCTACAATGAGCAGTTCTTC

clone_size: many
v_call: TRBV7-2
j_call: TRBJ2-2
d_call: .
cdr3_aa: CASSLRDLANTGELFF
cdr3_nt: TGTGCCAGCAGCTTACGGGACCTCGCGAACACCGGGGAGCTGTTTTTT

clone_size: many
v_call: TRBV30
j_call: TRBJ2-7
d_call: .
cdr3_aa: CAWSVPGAVEQYF
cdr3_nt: TGTGCCTGGAGTGTACCCGGCGCGGTCGAGCAGTACTTC

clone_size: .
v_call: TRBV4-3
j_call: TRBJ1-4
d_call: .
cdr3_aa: CASSQIIGLNEKLFF
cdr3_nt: TGCGCCAGCAGCCAAATTATTGGACTTAATGAAAAACTGTTTTTT

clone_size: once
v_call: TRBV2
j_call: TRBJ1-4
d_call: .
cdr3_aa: CASSLVLGLSGKLFF
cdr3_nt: TGTGCCAGCAGCTTAGTTCTGGGTTTGAGCGGAAAACTGTTTTTT

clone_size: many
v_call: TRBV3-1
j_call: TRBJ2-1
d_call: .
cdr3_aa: CASSQEGGLSVYNEQFF
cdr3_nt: TGTGCCAGCAGCCAAGAGGGAGGACTCTCGGTTTACAATGAGCAGTTCTTC

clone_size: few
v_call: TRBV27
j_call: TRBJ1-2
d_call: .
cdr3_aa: CASSINPDSSTNYGYTF
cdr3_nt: TGTGCCAGCAGTATAAATCCTGACAGTTCTACTAACTATGGCTACACCTTC

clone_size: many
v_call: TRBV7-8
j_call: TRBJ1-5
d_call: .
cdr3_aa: CASRIGRQGNQPQHF
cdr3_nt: TGTGCCAGCCGAATTGGGCGGCAGGGGAATCAGCCCCAGCATTTT

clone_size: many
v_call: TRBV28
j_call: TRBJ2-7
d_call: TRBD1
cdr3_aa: CASSFRDRGNEQYF
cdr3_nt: TGTGCCAGCAGTTTCCGGGACAGGGGGAATGAGCAGTACTTC

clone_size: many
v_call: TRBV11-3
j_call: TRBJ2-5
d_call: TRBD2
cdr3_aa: CASSPLTSGRWETQYF
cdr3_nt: TGTGCCAGCAGCCCTCTGACTAGCGGGAGGTGGGAGACCCAGTACTTC

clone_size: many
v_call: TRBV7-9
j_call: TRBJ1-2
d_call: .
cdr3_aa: CASSHFNREDYGYTF
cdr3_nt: TGTGCCAGCAGCCATTTCAACAGGGAGGACTATGGCTACACCTTC

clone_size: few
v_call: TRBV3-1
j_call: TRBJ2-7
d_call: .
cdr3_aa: CASSQSLPGAGGEQYF
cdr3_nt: TGTGCCAGCAGCCAATCATTACCAGGGGCCGGTGGCGAGCAGTACTTC

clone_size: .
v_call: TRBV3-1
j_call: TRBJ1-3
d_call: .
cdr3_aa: CASSQDRILISGNTIYF
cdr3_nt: TGTGCCAGCAGCCAAGACCGGATACTTATCTCTGGAAACACCATATATTTT

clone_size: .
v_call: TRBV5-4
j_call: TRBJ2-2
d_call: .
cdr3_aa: CASSLNRIGPGELFF
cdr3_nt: TGTGCCAGCAGCTTGAACCGGATAGGGCCCGGGGAGCTGTTTTTT

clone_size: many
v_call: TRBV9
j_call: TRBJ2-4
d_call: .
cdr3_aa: CASSFDGEAAGIQYF
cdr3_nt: TGTGCCAGCAGTTTCGATGGAGAGGCGGCAGGCATTCAGTACTTC

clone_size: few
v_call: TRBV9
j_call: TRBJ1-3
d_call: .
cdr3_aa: CASSAGSGNTIYF
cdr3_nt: TGTGCCAGCAGCGCGGGTTCTGGAAACACCATATATTTT

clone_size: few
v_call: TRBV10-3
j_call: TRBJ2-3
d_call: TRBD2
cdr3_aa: CAISDGTSSYFTDTQYF
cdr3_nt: TGTGCCATCAGTGACGGGACTAGCTCTTATTTCACAGATACGCAGTATTTT

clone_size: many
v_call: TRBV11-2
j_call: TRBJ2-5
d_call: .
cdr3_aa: CASSLAYREETQYF
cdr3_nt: TGTGCCAGCAGCTTAGCCTACAGGGAAGAGACCCAGTACTTC

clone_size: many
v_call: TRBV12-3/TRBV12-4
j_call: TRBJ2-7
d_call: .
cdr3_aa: CASSRTETNEQYF
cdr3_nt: TGTGCCAGCAGCCGGACGGAGACCAACGAGCAGTACTTC

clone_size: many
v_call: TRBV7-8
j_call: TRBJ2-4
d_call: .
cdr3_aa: CASSLSDSLAKNIQYF
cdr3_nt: TGTGCCAGCAGTCTTTCCGACAGCCTAGCCAAAAACATTCAGTACTTC

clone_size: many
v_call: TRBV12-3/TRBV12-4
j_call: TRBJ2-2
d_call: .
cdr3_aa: CASSAPARAMRHTGELFF
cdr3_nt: TGTGCCAGCAGTGCGCCAGCAAGGGCGATGAGGCACACCGGGGAGCTGTTTTTT

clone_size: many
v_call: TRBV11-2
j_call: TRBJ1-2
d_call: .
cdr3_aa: CASSVGPTNYGYTF
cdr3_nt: TGTGCCAGCAGCGTTGGCCCTACAAACTATGGCTACACCTTC

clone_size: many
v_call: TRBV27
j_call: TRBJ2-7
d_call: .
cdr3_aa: CASRRGSSIEQYF
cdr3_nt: TGTGCCAGCAGGCGGGGCTCCTCGATCGAGCAGTACTTC

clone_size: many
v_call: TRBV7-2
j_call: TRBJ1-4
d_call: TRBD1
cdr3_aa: CASSLGQGGYEKLFF
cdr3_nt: TGTGCCAGCAGCTTGGGACAGGGCGGATATGAAAAACTGTTTTTT

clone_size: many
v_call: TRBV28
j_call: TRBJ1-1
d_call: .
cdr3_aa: CASSILLRGDTEAFF
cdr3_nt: TGTGCCAGCAGTATCCTCCTTCGGGGGGACACTGAAGCTTTCTTT

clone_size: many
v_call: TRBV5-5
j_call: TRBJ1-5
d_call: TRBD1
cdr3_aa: CASSLDRGSQPQHF
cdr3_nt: TGTGCCAGCAGCTTGGACAGGGGATCGCAGCCCCAGCATTTT

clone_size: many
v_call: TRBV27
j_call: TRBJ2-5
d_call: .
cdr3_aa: CASSRTLTRAQYF
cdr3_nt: TGTGCCAGCAGCCGTACCCTAACAAGAGCCCAGTACTTC